This passage covers 4 T cell receptor beta chains from one sample sequenced in a study of cytomegalovirus exposure and HLA in healthy donors (dated by TCRdb to about 2017). The library was made by the immunoSEQ multiplex PCR assay. For the multiplex PCR, a mixture combining 60 forward primers for TCR Vbeta segments and 13 reverse primers for TCR Jbeta segments was used. TCRdb provides this immuneACCESS table in a form limited to in-frame rearrangements. Some clones are lacking; in checked studies, under half of them reflect an unresolved V gene, and why the rest are absent is not known. This sample has some 180,000 clones in its table, and roughly 77% of those were observed once. 2% to 2.5% of the sample is in the top ten clones. The sequenced sample consisted of PBMCs. Every receptor here comes from a woman aged 30 to 39 in good health and CMV-seropositive.

The V and J genes are TRBV5-1 and TRBJ2-1; 10 bases match TRBD2. This CDR3 comprises 15 residues. Per the germline V gene, CDR1 is SGHRS and CDR2 is YFSETQ. Unmatched junction bases numbered 7, after V lost 2 bases and J lost 8 bases. This chain's CDR3 is CASSLLSGGVYEQFF. The CDR3 nucleotides read TGCGCCAGCAGCTTATTAAGCGGGGGGGTATATGAGCAGTTCTTC. The whole variable domain, filled in from reference TRBV5-1 and TRBJ2-1, reads KAGVTQTPRYLIKTRGQQVTLSCSPISGHRSVSWYQQTPGQGLQFLFEYFSETQRNKGNFPGRFSGRQFSNSRSEMNVSTLELGDSALYLCASSLLSGGVYEQFFGPGTRLTVL.

The chain has TRBV6-1 and TRBJ1-5; possibly TRBD1 for D (6 bases). Germline V gene lookup returns CDR1 MNHNS and CDR2 SASEGT. The ends were cut back, 10 bases at V and 1 base at J, with 17 bases in the middle. This CDR3 region has 15 residues. The CDR3: CATVETGLSNQPQHF. CDR3 DNA: TGTGCCACCGTCGAGACAGGACTCAGCAATCAGCCCCAGCATTTT.

The chain combines TRBV7-2 with TRBJ2-3; D might be TRBD1 (5 bases). The CDR3 contains 12 residues. Germline V gene lookup returns CDR1 SGHTA and CDR2 FQGNSA. With 5 bases removed from V and 4 bases from J, the gap between germline ends came to 7 bases. CDR3 region: CASSRGSDTQYF. For the CDR3, the DNA is TGTGCCAGCAGCAGGGGTTCAGATACGCAGTATTTT.

V gene TRBV19 combines with J gene TRBJ1-2, with 8 bases identical to TRBD1. The CDR3 length is 15 residues. V dropped 3 bases and J dropped 3; count of bases not matched to a gene: 6. Looked up from germline, CDR1 is LNHDA and CDR2 is SQIVND (reference sequence). CDR3 amino acids: CASSMRDRRDYGYTF. The CDR3 nucleotides read TGTGCCAGTAGTATGCGGGACAGGAGGGACTATGGCTACACCTTC.